What follows are 6 T cell receptor beta chains derived from one specimen sequenced in a study of T cell changes during pregnancy in multiple sclerosis. Repertoires were generated with immunoSEQ multiplex PCR, while TCRdb's copy carries only in-frame clones and drops some. This table has under 80,000 clones, less than 95% appearing once. The starting material was peripheral blood, obtained in the third trimester of pregnancy. Receptors originate from a female donor with multiple sclerosis, enrolled in a pregnancy study.

This clone was counted a few times. Other DNA sequences of this sample code for an identical CDR3. V is TRBV5-1 and J is TRBJ1-5; 7 bases are shared with TRBD1. The CDR3 runs 14 residues. Germline V gives CDR1 SGHRS, CDR2 YFSETQ. The junction had 4 bases not matched to a gene; V was cut back by 4 bases and J by 3 bases. The CDR3 region is CASSPGQLNQPQHF. The CDR3 nucleotides are TGCGCCAGCAGCCCGGGACAGCTCAATCAGCCCCAGCATTTT.

The chain combines TRBV7-2 with TRBJ1-2; D is unclear. Germline V gives CDR1 SGHTA, CDR2 FQGNSA. The V end lost 3 bases, the J end lost 0 bases, and 11 bases lay between the germline ends. The CDR3 sequence is 15 residues long. The CDR3 region has the DNA TGTGCCAGCAGCTTCTATAGCAATCCTAACTATGGCTACACCTTC. It specifies CASSFYSNPNYGYTF.

CDR3 loop: CASSQDSIRASGSSGNTIYF. The CDR3 DNA follows: TGCGCCAGCAGCCAAGATTCTATTAGGGCATCCGGGAGCTCTGGAAACACCATATATTTT. This sequence joins TRBV4-3 and TRBJ1-3; no definite D call. Trimming removed 0 bases from V and 0 bases from J, with 21 bases in between. The CDR3 sequence is 20 residues long. The germline V gene has CDR1 LGHNA and CDR2 YSLEER.

The V gene is TRBV19, the J gene TRBJ1-2, with 7 bases fitting TRBD1. Per germline, CDR1 LNHDA and CDR2 SQIVND (reference sequence). After removal of 7 bases from V and 5 bases from J, the junction contained 16 bases not matched to a gene. This CDR3 has 16 residues. CDR3 DNA: TGTGCCAGTAATAAGGGGGCCGTGATAGGCCCTTATGGCTACACCTTC. Translated, it gives CASNKGAVIGPYGYTF.

The CDR3 bases are TGTGCCAGCTCACAGTCGACAGGGGTGGTTGCTGAAGCTTTCTTT. As protein: CASSQSTGVVAEAFF. This rearrangement joins TRBV18 to TRBJ1-1, with 8 positions matching TRBD1. Germline V gene sequence: CDR1 KGHSH, CDR2 LQKENI. This CDR3 comprises 15 residues. Losses at the gene ends were 4 bases for V and 6 bases for J; bases not matched to a gene: 10.

The rearrangement links TRBV4-3 to TRBJ1-2; a weak D match, TRBD1 (5 bases). Trimming cost V 0 bases and J 8 bases, with 16 bases left between them. In germline, CDR1 is LGHNA, CDR2 YSLEER. The CDR3 has 15 residues. The CDR3 region is CASSQEVAGRGGYTF. CDR3 nucleotides: TGCGCCAGCAGCCAAGAGGTGGCAGGGCGGGGGGGCTACACCTTC.